This TCR beta chain came from a study of T cell responses to AZD1222 COVID-19 vaccine. Across the study: Samples with a second dose at about 4 or about 12 weeks were pooled together.

Germline-derived CDR1 and CDR2 are SNHLY and FYNNEI. This CDR3 spans 15 amino acids. V lost 5 bases, J lost 5 bases, and 10 bases stayed unmatched. Study results and caveats: Researchers took repertoire samples only after the peak T cell response had come.

Comment on this clone: Its antigen remains unknown.

Generated by immunoSEQ multiplex PCR, the TCRdb table keeps only in-frame clones and is missing some. The table includes 200,000 or so clones, around 93% detected once. The TCR comes from an adult in good health. The rearrangement links TRBV2 to TRBJ1-1; 8 nucleotides line up with TRBD1. Sequencing used peripheral blood, obtained on day 0 of AZD1222 vaccination. The CDR3: CASSRDRGGKTEAFF. As DNA, the CDR3 is TGTGCCAGCAGTAGAGACAGGGGTGGGAAGACTGAAGCTTTCTTT.